A selection of T cell receptor beta chains follows, all from one sample in a study of T cells after yellow fever vaccination. A single record per CDR3 protein comes from TCRdb applying MiXCR to the 5' RACE reads. The sample carries 450,000 to 600,000 distinct CDR3 sequences, approximately 15% recorded once. Source: PBMCs, taken on the day of the yellow fever booster vaccination. The receptors shown here come from a man younger than 45 who received the YFV17D yellow fever vaccine. The CDR3 runs from the conserved cysteine through the conserved F or W. D genes are given only for firm matches. Only part of the rows carry a size: once, few, many, or a class if the clone is expanded.

>TRBD2|once|TRBJ2-7|14|TRBV20-1
CSHLTSGRTYEQYF
TGCAGTCACCTGACTAGCGGAAGAACCTACGAGCAGTACTTC
>NA|few|TRBJ2-3|16|TRBV11-2
CASSLTWQDPTDTQYF
TGTGCCAGCAGCTTAACTTGGCAGGACCCCACAGATACGCAGTATTTT
>TRBD1|NA|TRBJ1-2|14|TRBV5-4
CASSLEDRVYGYTF
TGTGCCAGCAGCTTGGAGGACAGGGTTTATGGCTACACCTTC
>TRBD2|NA|TRBJ2-1|19|TRBV11-1
CASSLVTSGGLHTYNEQFF
TGTGCCAGCAGCTTAGTTACTAGCGGGGGCCTACACACCTACAATGAGCAGTTCTTC
>NA|NA|TRBJ2-6|15|TRBV19
CASSRDFSGANVLTF
TGTGCCAGTAGCAGGGACTTCTCTGGGGCCAACGTCCTGACTTTC
>TRBD2|NA|TRBJ2-1|14|TRBV7-2
CASSSGLQFNEQFF
TGTGCCAGCAGCTCGGGACTACAATTCAATGAGCAGTTCTTC
>NA|few|TRBJ2-7|14|TRBV5-1
CASSTDRANYEQYF
TGCGCCAGCAGCACGGACAGAGCTAACTACGAGCAGTACTTC
>TRBD2|NA|TRBJ2-1|14|TRBV20-1
CSAKLAGGPYEQFF
TGCAGTGCTAAACTAGCGGGAGGGCCGTATGAGCAGTTCTTC
>TRBD1|NA|TRBJ1-1|17|TRBV28
CASSAGGGTGATTEAFF
TGTGCCAGCAGTGCCGGGGGGGGTACAGGGGCTACCACTGAAGCTTTCTTT
>NA|few|TRBJ2-1|15|TRBV4-1
CASSQDRGLGNEQFF
TGCGCCAGCAGCCAAGATCGGGGGTTAGGAAATGAGCAGTTCTTC
>TRBD2|NA|TRBJ2-1|16|TRBV20-1
CSAMAHGLADYNEQFF
TGCAGTGCAATGGCCCACGGGCTAGCGGACTACAATGAGCAGTTCTTC
>NA|few|TRBJ2-7|15|TRBV28
CASSSQMTVTYEQYF
TGTGCCAGCAGTTCCCAAATGACAGTTACCTACGAGCAGTACTTC
>NA|few|TRBJ2-3|14|TRBV6-1
CASSRRDFTDTQYF
TGTGCCAGCAGCCGCCGGGACTTCACAGATACGCAGTATTTT
>TRBD2|many|TRBJ2-3|14|TRBV29-1
CSAGRLAGGDTQYF
TGCAGCGCCGGGAGACTAGCGGGAGGAGATACGCAGTATTTT
>TRBD2|few|TRBJ2-7|15|TRBV6-1
CASSPGLATPGEQYF
TGTGCCAGCAGTCCGGGACTAGCCACCCCTGGCGAGCAGTACTTC
>NA|few|TRBJ2-7|12|TRBV10-1
CASSAGSGEQYF
TGCGCCAGCAGTGCAGGGTCGGGCGAGCAGTACTTC
>NA|many|TRBJ1-5|14|TRBV7-2
CASSLDRINQPQHF
TGTGCCAGCAGCCTCGACAGGATAAATCAGCCCCAGCATTTT
>NA|NA|TRBJ1-1|13|TRBV5-1
CASSHGDRGGAFF
TGCGCCAGCAGCCATGGTGACAGAGGAGGAGCTTTCTTT
>TRBD2|few|TRBJ2-7|17|TRBV18
CASSPPSGSGRLYEQYF
TGTGCCAGCTCACCTCCCTCTGGAAGCGGGAGGCTGTACGAGCAGTACTTC
>NA|NA|TRBJ2-7|15|TRBV15
CATSRETGRSYEQYF
TGTGCCACCAGCAGGGAGACAGGAAGATCTTACGAGCAGTACTTC
>TRBD1|NA|TRBJ1-1|14|TRBV3-1
CASSQWSGGTEAFF
TGTGCCAGCAGCCAATGGTCAGGGGGCACTGAAGCTTTCTTT
>NA|few|TRBJ2-7|17|TRBV7-8
CASSQRPDGGPLGEQYF
TGTGCCAGCAGCCAGAGGCCTGACGGAGGGCCGTTGGGGGAGCAGTACTTC
>NA|NA|TRBJ1-2|13|TRBV20-1
CSARESLSYGYTF
TGCAGTGCTAGAGAGAGTCTGAGCTATGGCTACACCTTC
>NA|few|TRBJ1-2|14|TRBV12-3/TRBV12-4
CASTTDLGAGGYTF
TGTGCCAGCACAACCGACCTAGGGGCCGGGGGCTACACCTTC
>NA|NA|TRBJ2-5|16|TRBV11-2
CASSGGGLLSQETQYF
TGTGCCAGCAGCGGTGGGGGACTCCTTTCCCAAGAGACCCAGTACTTC
>NA|NA|TRBJ2-3|14|TRBV24-1
CATSDKDSSFTQYF
TGTGCCACCAGTGACAAGGACAGCAGCTTTACGCAGTATTTT
>NA|many|TRBJ1-1|13|TRBV7-2
CASSLNQNTEAFF
TGTGCCAGCAGTTTAAACCAAAACACTGAAGCTTTCTTT
>NA|NA|TRBJ1-1|15|TRBV18
CASSPPYRVNTEAFF
TGTGCCAGCTCACCACCGTACAGGGTGAACACTGAAGCTTTCTTT
>TRBD2|few|TRBJ2-2|16|TRBV7-2
CASSTKGLEFTGELFF
TGTGCCAGCAGCACCAAGGGACTAGAATTCACCGGGGAGCTGTTTTTT
>TRBD2|NA|TRBJ2-1|15|TRBV20-1
CSARGAGDHDNEQFF
TGCAGTGCTAGGGGCGCGGGGGACCATGACAATGAGCAGTTCTTC
>NA|NA|TRBJ2-2|14|TRBV5-1
CASIVNPSSGELFF
TGCGCCAGCATCGTGAACCCCTCCAGCGGGGAGCTGTTTTTT
>NA|few|TRBJ2-1|13|TRBV20-1
CSARGQGLNEQFF
TGCAGTGCTAGAGGGCAGGGTTTGAATGAGCAGTTCTTC
>TRBD1|NA|TRBJ2-1|14|TRBV7-9
CASSTSAQGDEQFF
TGTGCCAGCAGCACCTCAGCCCAGGGGGATGAGCAGTTCTTC
>NA|NA|TRBJ2-1|15|TRBV14
CASSQVQGPYNEQFF
TGTGCCAGCAGCCAAGTACAGGGACCATACAATGAGCAGTTCTTC
>TRBD1|NA|TRBJ2-2|14|TRBV7-9
CASRPSGQTGELFF
TGTGCCAGCAGGCCCTCGGGACAGACCGGGGAGCTGTTTTTT
>TRBD1|few|TRBJ1-1|18|TRBV28
CASSLWFLDRVGYTEAFF
TGTGCCAGCAGTTTATGGTTCCTAGACAGGGTTGGTTACACTGAAGCTTTCTTT
>NA|few|TRBJ2-3|11|TRBV5-5
CASSAASGGYF
TGTGCCAGCAGCGCCGCATCAGGAGGGTATTTT
>TRBD1|few|TRBJ1-2|17|TRBV6-5
CASSYFSGQGAGNGYTF
TGTGCCAGCAGTTACTTTTCAGGACAGGGGGCAGGAAATGGCTACACCTTC
>NA|NA|TRBJ2-2|12|TRBV10-3
CAISEPAGELFF
TGTGCCATCAGTGAACCGGCCGGGGAGCTGTTTTTT
>NA|many|TRBJ2-3|14|TRBV5-1
CASSLGGVTDTQYF
TGCGCCAGCAGCTTGGGAGGGGTCACAGATACGCAGTATTTT
>TRBD2|many|TRBJ2-1|15|TRBV10-3
CAINRLAGTGNEQFF
TGTGCCATCAACCGACTAGCGGGAACGGGTAATGAGCAGTTCTTC
>TRBD1|few|TRBJ1-5|14|TRBV30
CAWQEGQVGQPQHF
TGTGCCTGGCAAGAAGGACAGGTGGGTCAGCCCCAGCATTTT